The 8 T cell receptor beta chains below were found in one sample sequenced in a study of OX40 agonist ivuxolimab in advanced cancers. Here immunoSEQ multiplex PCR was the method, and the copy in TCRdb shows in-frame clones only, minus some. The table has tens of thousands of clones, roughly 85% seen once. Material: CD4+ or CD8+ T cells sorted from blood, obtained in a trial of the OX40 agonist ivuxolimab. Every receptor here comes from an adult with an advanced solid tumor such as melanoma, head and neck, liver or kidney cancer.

The DNA of the CDR3 is TGTGCCAGCAGCCGGATCTACGAGCAGTACTTC. This gives the protein CASSRIYEQYF. The chain uses TRBV7-9 and TRBJ2-5, with D hard to call. The J call may be faulty, since TRBJ2-7 better matches the DNA end. The CDR3 is 11 amino acids. The germline gives CDR1 SEHNR, CDR2 FQNEAQ (reference sequence).

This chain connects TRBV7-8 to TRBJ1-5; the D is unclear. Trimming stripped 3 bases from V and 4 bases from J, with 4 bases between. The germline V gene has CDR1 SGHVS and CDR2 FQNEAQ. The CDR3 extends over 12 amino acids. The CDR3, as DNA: TGTGCCAGCAGCTTGTGGAATCAGCCCCAGCATTTT. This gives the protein CASSLWNQPQHF.

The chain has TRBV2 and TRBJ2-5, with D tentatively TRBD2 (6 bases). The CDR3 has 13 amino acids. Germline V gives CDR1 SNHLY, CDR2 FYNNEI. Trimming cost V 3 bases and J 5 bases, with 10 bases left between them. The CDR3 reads CASSDTGEETQYF. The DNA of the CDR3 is TGTGCCAGCAGTGATACGGGGGAGGAGACCCAGTACTTC.

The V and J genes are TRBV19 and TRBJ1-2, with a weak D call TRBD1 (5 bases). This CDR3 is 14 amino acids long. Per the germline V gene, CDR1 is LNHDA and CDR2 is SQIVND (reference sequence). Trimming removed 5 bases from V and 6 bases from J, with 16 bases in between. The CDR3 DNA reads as TGTGCCAGTAGTCCGGGACCGCGGAGGGATGGCTACACCTTC. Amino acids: CASSPGPRRDGYTF. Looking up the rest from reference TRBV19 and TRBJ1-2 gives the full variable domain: DGGITQSPKYLFRKEGQNVTLSCEQNLNHDAMYWYRQDPGQGLRLIYYSQIVNDFQKGDIAEGYSVSREKKESFPLTVTSAQKNPTAFYLCASSPGPRRDGYTFGSGTRLTVV.

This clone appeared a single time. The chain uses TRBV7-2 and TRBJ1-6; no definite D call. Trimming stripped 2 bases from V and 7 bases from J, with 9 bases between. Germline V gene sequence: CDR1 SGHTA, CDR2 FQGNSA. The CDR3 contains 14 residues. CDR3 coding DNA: TGTGCCAGCAGCTTAAGGTGGGAAAATTCACCCCTCCACTTT. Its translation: CASSLRWENSPLHF.

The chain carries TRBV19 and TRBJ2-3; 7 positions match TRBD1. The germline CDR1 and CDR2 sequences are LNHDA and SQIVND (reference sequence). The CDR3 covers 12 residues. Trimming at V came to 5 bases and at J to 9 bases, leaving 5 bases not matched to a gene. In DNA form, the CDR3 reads TGTGCCAGTAGTCCATGGACAGGAACGCAGTATTTT. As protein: CASSPWTGTQYF.

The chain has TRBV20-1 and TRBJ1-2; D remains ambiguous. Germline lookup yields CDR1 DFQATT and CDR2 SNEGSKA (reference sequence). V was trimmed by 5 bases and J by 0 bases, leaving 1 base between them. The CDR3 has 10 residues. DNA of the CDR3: TGCAGTGCTTCTAACTATGGCTACACCTTC. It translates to CSASNYGYTF.

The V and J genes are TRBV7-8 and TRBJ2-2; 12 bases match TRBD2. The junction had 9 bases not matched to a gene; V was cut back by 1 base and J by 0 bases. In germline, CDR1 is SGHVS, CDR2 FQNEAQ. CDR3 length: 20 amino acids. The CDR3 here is CASSLDDWTSGATNTGELFF. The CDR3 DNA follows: TGTGCCAGCAGCTTAGATGACTGGACTAGCGGGGCTACGAACACCGGGGAGCTGTTTTTT. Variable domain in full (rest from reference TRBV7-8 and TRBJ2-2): GAGVSQSPRYKVAKRGQDVALRCDPISGHVSLFWYQQALGQGPEFLTYFQNEAQLDKSGLPSDRFFAERPEGSVSTLKIQRTQQEDSAVYLCASSLDDWTSGATNTGELFFGEGSRLTVL.